Detailed here is one TCR beta chain. Its antigen is currently unknown. The data derive from a study of cytomegalovirus exposure and HLA in healthy donors. Findings and caveats of the study: Rarity characterized most TCR sequences, yet some public TCRs appeared in many donors. With later analysis, a missense DCLRE1C variant became linked to TCR beta V- and J-gene trimming. According to a later analysis, most TCR beta chains associated with CMV appeared HLA-restricted. Previous analysis showed most TCR beta V segments were productive about 87% or about 30% of the time.

The PCR was carried out with 60 Vbeta primers and 13 Jbeta primers. TCRdb keeps only in-frame clones here, not all; method: immunoSEQ multiplex PCR. This table lists approximately 180,000 clones. The clonotype originates from a young man in good health and CMV-seronegative. Sequencing was carried out using PBMCs.

The CDR3 loop reads CASSTILATGELFF. The CDR3 region has the DNA TGTGCCAGCAGCACCATTCTAGCGACCGGGGAGCTGTTTTTT. This chain connects TRBV5-6 to TRBJ2-2; a weak D match, TRBD2 (6 bases). V was clipped by 4 bases and J by 5 bases, with 12 bases between them. From germline, CDR1 is SGHDT and CDR2 YYEEEE. CDR3 length: 14 residues.